Shown below are 28 T cell receptor beta chains from a single sample sequenced in a study of T cell responses to AZD1222 COVID-19 vaccine. Measured with immunoSEQ multiplex PCR; TCRdb has only the in-frame clones, and not every one. The table includes 90,000 to 120,000 clones, roughly 89% detected once. The source was peripheral blood, collected on day 0 of AZD1222 vaccination. The origin of the receptors is an adult in good health.

V gene TRBV27 combines with J gene TRBJ1-4, with 8 positions matching TRBD1. Trimming at V came to 3 bases and at J to 7 bases, leaving 10 bases not matched to a gene. The CDR3 covers 16 residues. The germline CDR1 and CDR2 sequences are MNHEY and SMNVEV (reference sequence). DNA for the CDR3: TGTGCCAGCAGTTTTCGGCCTTCGGACAGGGTTGAAAAACTGTTTTTT. It translates to CASSFRPSDRVEKLFF. Full variable domain (missing parts from reference TRBV27 and TRBJ1-4): EAQVTQNPRYLITVTGKKLTVTCSQNMNHEYMSWYRQDPGLGLRQIYYSMNVEVTDKGDVPEGYKVSRKEKRNFPLILESPSPNQTSLYFCASSFRPSDRVEKLFFGSGTQLSVL.

The chain links TRBV18 to TRBJ1-6; D is unresolved. V was shortened by 1 base and J by 5 bases, with 3 bases between the two germline ends. Germline V gene sequence: CDR1 KGHSH, CDR2 LQKENI. The CDR3 contains 13 residues. This CDR3 is CASSPLDNSPLHF. CDR3 coding DNA: TGTGCCAGCTCACCACTGGATAATTCACCCCTCCACTTT.

The chain recombines TRBV4-2 with TRBJ2-3; 11 nucleotides match TRBD1. This CDR3 is 15 amino acids long. V lost 6 bases, J lost 1 base, and 3 bases stayed unmatched. Germline assignment: CDR1 LGHNA and CDR2 YNFKEQ. The CDR3 spells CASRRTGGGTDTQYF. CDR3 in DNA: TGTGCCAGCAGGAGGACAGGGGGCGGCACAGATACGCAGTATTTT.

This clone came up once. V usage is TRBV7-9 and J usage is TRBJ1-6; D is ambiguous. V was shortened by 4 bases and J by 5 bases, with 9 bases between the two germline ends. The CDR3 has 14 residues. Germline-derived CDR1 and CDR2 are SEHNR and FQNEAQ (reference sequence). CDR3 sequence (DNA): TGTGCCAGCAGCTCCGGCGACCATAATTCACCCCTCCACTTT. It encodes CASSSGDHNSPLHF.

The CDR3 here is CAIHPGQGAREQYF. The CDR3 region has the DNA TGTGCCATCCACCCGGGGCAGGGTGCGAGGGAGCAGTACTTC. The genes are TRBV10-3 and TRBJ2-7, with D perhaps matching TRBD1 or TRBD2 (5 bases each). The CDR3 covers 14 residues. CDR1 and CDR2 from the germline V gene are ENHRY and SYGVKD. The V end lost 8 bases, the J end lost 7 bases, and 21 bases lay between the germline ends.

V is TRBV5-1 and J is TRBJ1-4; perhaps TRBD1 as D (6 bases). This CDR3 comprises 15 residues. Germline assignment: CDR1 SGHRS and CDR2 YFSETQ. Trimming left V 0 bases short and J 5 bases short, with 11 bases between. CDR3 sequence reads: CASSLDGGHNEKLFF. The CDR3 DNA is TGCGCCAGCAGCTTGGACGGGGGCCACAATGAAAAACTGTTTTTT.

The chain recombines TRBV23-1 with TRBJ1-1, with D hard to call. TRBV23-1 is marked as an open reading frame, function uncertain. V lost 7 bases, J lost 1 base, and 13 bases lay in between. The CDR3 loop spans 14 amino acids. This CDR3 reads CASIEGVGNTEAFF. The CDR3 DNA reads as TGCGCCAGCATAGAGGGTGTGGGGAACACTGAAGCTTTCTTT.

The chain couples TRBV3-1 (or the pseudogene TRBV3-2) to TRBJ2-2; no firm D call. Germline lookup yields CDR1 LGHDT and CDR2 YNNKEL (reference sequence). The CDR3 has 12 residues. V was shortened by 2 bases and J by 6 bases, with 4 bases between the two germline ends. The CDR3 DNA reads TGTGCCAGCAGCCAATCTTCCGGGGAGCTGTTTTTT. Amino acid sequence: CASSQSSGELFF.

The chain recombines TRBV19 with TRBJ1-6, with TRBD1 identical over 8 bases. In germline, CDR1 is LNHDA, CDR2 SQIVND (reference sequence). The CDR3 has 16 residues. The V and J ends lost 5 bases and 6 bases, in that order; junction bases with no gene match: 9. CDR3 sequence (DNA): TGTGCCAGTAGTCCCTCAGGGGGCGCGGTTAATTCACCCCTCCACTTT. Its translation: CASSPSGGAVNSPLHF.

The table lists this clone with a few counts. The chain recombines TRBV6-5 with TRBJ1-2; 9 nucleotides agree with TRBD1. The germline gives CDR1 MNHEY, CDR2 SVGAGI. The V segment lost 6 bases and the J segment 6 bases; nucleotides outside the gene matches: 11. CDR3 length equals 15 residues. The CDR3 DNA reads TGTGCCAGCAGGCGAAGCTTTCGGACAGGGGATGGCTACACCTTC. This gives the protein CASRRSFRTGDGYTF.

V usage is TRBV6-5 and J usage is TRBJ1-5, with D maybe TRBD1 (5 bases). The CDR3 totals 13 residues. Per the germline V gene, CDR1 is MNHEY and CDR2 is SVGAGI. The V gene lost 5 bases and the J gene lost 6 bases, with 11 bases spanning the gap. The CDR3 is CASSPRGSQPQHF. In DNA form, the CDR3 reads TGTGCCAGCAGTCCGCGGGGGAGTCAGCCCCAGCATTTT.

The genes are TRBV28 and TRBJ2-1; D remains unclear. Deletions cut 7 bases from V and 0 bases from J, with 13 bases between. This CDR3 contains 15 residues. In germline, CDR1 is MDHEN, CDR2 SYDVKM. The CDR3 DNA follows: TGTGCCAGCACCCAGGCCGGTCACTCCTACAATGAGCAGTTCTTC. Translation gives CASTQAGHSYNEQFF.

This chain links TRBV9 with TRBJ1-4, with D unresolved. The V gene's germline CDR1 is SGDLS and CDR2 YYNGEE. This CDR3 is built from 13 residues. The germline V and J ends were trimmed by 7 bases and 0 bases, with 7 bases remaining between them. The CDR3 loop reads CASQRATNEKLFF. In DNA, the CDR3 is TGTGCCAGCCAGCGTGCAACTAATGAAAAACTGTTTTTT.

This chain joins TRBV7-2 and TRBJ2-1; TRBD2 matches 10 bases. V dropped 8 bases and J dropped 9; count of bases not matched to a gene: 13. Germline lookup yields CDR1 SGHTA and CDR2 FQGNSA. The CDR3 has 15 residues. The chain's CDR3 is CASRRVASGRSEQFF. In nucleotides, the CDR3 is TGTGCCAGCCGACGGGTTGCTAGCGGGAGATCTGAGCAGTTCTTC.

The V call is TRBV19, the J call TRBJ2-7; D uncertain. CDR3 size: 13 residues. V lost 3 bases and J lost 1, with 7 bases in between. Per the germline V gene, CDR1 is LNHDA and CDR2 is SQIVND (reference sequence). CDR3 sequence (DNA): TGTGCCAGTAGTATTTCCCAGTCCTACGAGCAGTACTTC. Its translation is CASSISQSYEQYF.

The chain recombines TRBV7-6 with TRBJ2-1, with 10 bases matching TRBD1. This CDR3 region has 18 residues. V was pared by 1 base and J by 10 bases, with 16 bases of the junction left unmatched. Per germline, CDR1 SGHVS and CDR2 FNYEAQ. The CDR3, as DNA: TGTGCCAGCAGCTTAGTGACTGCGGACAGGGGGGGAATTCGAGAGCAGTTCTTC. This sequence encodes CASSLVTADRGGIREQFF.

The rearrangement uses TRBV12-2 and TRBJ1-1; TRBD1 was called by the table and not checked on the DNA. TRBV12-2 constitutes a pseudogene. The CDR3 has 21 amino acids. The CDR3 DNA is TGTGCAAGTCGCCCTTTCAGGGGACAGGGGGTACTTTTCAATGTGGGCACTGAAGCTTTCTTT. Translating gives CASRPFRGQGVLFNVGTEAFF.

The rearrangement uses TRBV19 and TRBJ1-5; D unclear. Trimming pared 5 bases from V and 7 bases from J, leaving 12 bases between. Germline V lookup: CDR1 LNHDA, CDR2 SQIVND (reference sequence). The length of the CDR3 is 13 residues. The CDR3, as DNA: TGTGCCAGTAGTTGGGGATTGAGGCAGCCCCAGCATTTT. Protein product: CASSWGLRQPQHF.

This rearrangement joins TRBV14 to TRBJ1-2; unclear D gene. Germline V lookup: CDR1 SGHDN, CDR2 FVKESK. V gave up 0 bases and J gave up 12 bases, with 11 bases separating them. The CDR3 covers 12 residues. Here the CDR3 DNA reads TGTGCCAGCAGCCAAGATACGGCCTGGGACACCTTC. Its protein product is CASSQDTAWDTF.

The chain joins TRBV3-1 (or the pseudogene TRBV3-2) to TRBJ2-2, with D possibly called TRBD1 or TRBD2 (7 bases each). Germline values: CDR1 LGHDT, CDR2 YNNKEL (reference sequence). CDR3 length equals 16 residues. Trimming shortened V by 4 bases and J by 5 bases, and 17 bases separated the two germline ends. The CDR3 DNA follows: TGTGCCAGCAGCCGAAGGGAGGGGGCGCGGACCGGGGAGCTGTTTTTT. It yields the protein CASSRREGARTGELFF.

The J gene is TRBJ2-1, the V gene TRBV7-8, with 11 bases matching TRBD2. Unmatched junction bases numbered 2, after V lost 5 bases and J lost 5 bases. The CDR3 has 14 amino acids. CDR1 and CDR2 from the germline V gene are SGHVS and FQNEAQ. For the CDR3, the DNA is TGTGCCAGCAGCCCGGGACTAGCGGACAATGAGCAGTTCTTC. Translating it yields CASSPGLADNEQFF.

This clone has just one count. The chain links TRBV7-9 to TRBJ2-1; 8 positions match TRBD2. The CDR3 extends over 15 amino acids. Trimming removed 5 bases from V and 2 bases from J; junction bases left unmatched: 5. In germline, CDR1 is SEHNR, CDR2 FQNEAQ (reference sequence). In DNA form, the CDR3 reads TGTGCCAGCAGCAAGCGGGAGATCCCCTACAATGAGCAGTTCTTC. Amino acids: CASSKREIPYNEQFF.

This chain links TRBV2 with TRBJ1-1; no reliable D call. CDR1 is SNHLY, CDR2 FYNNEI, per germline. The germline V and J ends were trimmed by 7 bases and 6 bases, with 15 bases remaining between them. CDR3 size: 13 residues. CDR3 region: CASTLRWESEAFF. The CDR3 DNA reads TGTGCCAGCACCCTAAGGTGGGAATCTGAAGCTTTCTTT.

This clone was detected once. The chain carries TRBV19 and TRBJ1-1, with D unresolved. The CDR3 length is 12 residues. Per the germline V gene, CDR1 is LNHDA and CDR2 is SQIVND (reference sequence). V lost 4 bases and J 8 bases, leaving 11 bases between the germline ends. CDR3 loop: CASSRAANEAFF. The CDR3 nucleotides are TGTGCCAGTAGTAGGGCAGCGAACGAAGCTTTCTTT.

V and J are TRBV9 and TRBJ1-3; 7 bases agree with TRBD1. Germline loops: CDR1 SGDLS, CDR2 YYNGEE. The CDR3 has 13 amino acids. After removal of 8 bases from V and 6 bases from J, the junction contained 8 bases not matched to a gene. The CDR3 here is CASKGTVENTIYF. The DNA of the CDR3 is TGTGCCAGTAAGGGGACAGTGGAAAACACCATATATTTT.

This rearrangement joins TRBV5-1 to TRBJ1-2; D may be TRBD1 (5 bases). Germline V gene lookup returns CDR1 SGHRS and CDR2 YFSETQ. The CDR3 is 15 amino acids. Trimming cost V 1 base and J 1 base, with 11 bases left between them. The CDR3 sequence: CASSLIAGLNYGYTF. The CDR3 nucleotides are TGCGCCAGCAGCTTGATCGCAGGGCTTAACTATGGCTACACCTTC.

The chain uses TRBV11-3 and TRBJ1-1; no firm D call. Trimming left V 5 bases short and J 3 bases short, with 13 bases between. The CDR3 runs 14 residues. Germline V lookup: CDR1 SGHNT, CDR2 YENEEA. The CDR3 loop is CASSLREGDTEAFF. The CDR3 region has the DNA TGTGCCAGCAGCCTGAGGGAGGGTGACACTGAAGCTTTCTTT. The full variable domain, completed using reference TRBV11-3 and TRBJ1-1, is EAGVVQSPRYKIIEKKQPVAFWCNPISGHNTLYWYLQNLGQGPELLIRYENEEAVDDSQLPKDRFSAERLKGVDSTLKIQPAELGDSAVYLCASSLREGDTEAFFGQGTRLTVV.

The J gene is TRBJ2-1, the V gene TRBV28; the D is unclear. The V gene's germline CDR1 is MDHEN and CDR2 SYDVKM. Deletions cut 6 bases from V and 5 bases from J, with 8 bases between. The CDR3 loop spans 12 amino acids. The CDR3 is CASSSPDNEQFF. As DNA, the CDR3 is TGTGCCAGCAGCTCGCCAGACAATGAGCAGTTCTTC.